The rows below give T cell receptor beta chains drawn from one sample of a study of cytomegalovirus exposure and HLA in healthy donors. The assay was immunoSEQ multiplex PCR, and TCRdb's table has in-frame clones only and misses some. Of 150,000 to 200,000 clones listed, around 90% are singletons. What was sequenced was PBMCs. The receptors stem from a woman aged 18 to 35 in good health and CMV-seropositive. Each CDR3 is given with its conserved first and last residue. D genes are given only for firm matches. Clone size is shown for a subset of rows, as once, few, many or a class of expanded clone.

DNA	CDR3	D	J	V	size
TGTGCCACCAGCAGAGATCTCTTTAGCGAATTTTCCACAGATACGCAGTATTTT	CATSRDLFSEFSTDTQYF	-	TRBJ2-3	TRBV15	-
TGTGCCAGCAACCCCGGGCCGGGACAGGGAATCACAGATACGCAGTATTTT	CASNPGPGQGITDTQYF	TRBD1	TRBJ2-3	TRBV7-6	-
TGCGCCAGCAGCCATCGGGAGGGGGGTAACAATGAGCAGTTCTTC	CASSHREGGNNEQFF	TRBD2	TRBJ2-1	TRBV4-3	-
TGTGCCAGCAGCCCCGGGACAGGGCTCTACGAGCAGTACTTC	CASSPGTGLYEQYF	TRBD1	TRBJ2-7	TRBV7-9	-
TGTGCCAGCCACTCCTCGGCGGCCCAAGAGACCCAGTACTTC	CASHSSAAQETQYF	-	TRBJ2-5	TRBV13	-
TGTGCCAGCAGCTCGAGGGGGGGAGATACGCAGTATTTT	CASSSRGGDTQYF	-	TRBJ2-3	TRBV5-7	-
TGTGCCAGCAGTTATACCTGGACTAGCGGGGACGAAGGGGGTGAGCAGTTCTTC	CASSYTWTSGDEGGEQFF	TRBD2	TRBJ2-1	TRBV27	-
TGTGCCAGCAGTACACCGGGACTAGCGGTTAACACCGGGGAGCTGTTTTTT	CASSTPGLAVNTGELFF	TRBD2	TRBJ2-2	TRBV27	-
TGTGCCAGCAGGGGACTGACGGGAGGAGTCTACGAGCAGTACTTC	CASRGLTGGVYEQYF	TRBD2	TRBJ2-7	TRBV5-4	-
TGTGCCAGCAGGCCGGGGGAGAAAGACTACGAGCAGTACTTC	CASRPGEKDYEQYF	-	TRBJ2-7	TRBV6-4	-
TGTGCCAGCAGCTCACGGGATGGCGGTGGCTACACCTTC	CASSSRDGGGYTF	-	TRBJ1-2	TRBV5-6	-
TGTGCCAGCAGCCCGACAGGGGTGAATGAGCAGTTCTTC	CASSPTGVNEQFF	TRBD1	TRBJ2-1	TRBV6-1	once
TGTGCCAGCAGTGACTCGGTCCCACAGGGCACCTTCGCAGATACGCAGTATTTT	CASSDSVPQGTFADTQYF	-	TRBJ2-3	TRBV6-4	-
TGTGCCAGCAGCGTTGGGGGGTCTAGCGGGGGCGAAGAGCAGTACTTC	CASSVGGSSGGEEQYF	TRBD2	TRBJ2-7	TRBV5-4	-
TGTGCCAGTAGTGATAGCGGGAGTTCCGGCAATGAGCAGTTCTTC	CASSDSGSSGNEQFF	TRBD2	TRBJ2-1	TRBV19	-
TGTGCCAGCCGCTCAGGGGCAGATACGCAGTATTTT	CASRSGADTQYF	-	TRBJ2-3	TRBV2	-
TGTGCCAGCACCGTAGGGGGAGCCACAGGGGTAGAAAAACTGTTTTTT	CASTVGGATGVEKLFF	TRBD1	TRBJ1-4	TRBV9	-